This TCR beta chain originates from a study of blood T cell repertoires in COVID-19 (TCRdb year 2020). Some background on the complete study: Samples from collaborators originated in the United States, Italy and Spain and spanned both the acute and convalescent phases of COVID-19. A de-identified subject ID, COVID-19 status, age in years and sex were almost always included in the sample metadata. The repertoires were released in a freely available public database intended as a resource for research on the immune response to SARS-CoV-2. The dataset comprised deeply sampled blood TCRbeta repertoires from subjects exposed to, actively infected with, or recovered from COVID-19. HLA class I and class II types, where available, came from metadata supplied by the sample provider rather than from assay-based typing. The samples were drawn from two sources: the first 160 participants of the ongoing ImmuneRACE study, and 1,000 to 1,500 subjects contributed by 6 global collaborators. The prospective study material was composed of cDNA or gDNA derived from T cells, B-cell-depleted T cells, or PBMCs.

TCRbeta CDR3 regions were amplified from genomic DNA by means of the immunoSEQ Assay, a bias-controlled multiplex PCR. As for the original processing: Nucleated cell counts per sample were estimated from amplification of reference gene primers within the assay. Sequence reads were collapsed and filtered to measure the absolute abundance of every unique TCRbeta CDR3 rearrangement. For each sample, productive Simpson clonality was calculated as the square root of Simpson's diversity index across productive rearrangements. Held by TCRdb, this immuneACCESS table contains in-frame sequences only and omits some clones. Under half of the omission traces to an unresolved V gene where checked; the cause of the rest is unknown. V, J and clone size were drawn from that table, and D and trimming were deduced from the DNA. This sample lists hundreds of thousands of clones; 90% were detected once. The top ten clones comprise 3.5% to 5% of the sample.

This clone occurred once. Its target antigen remains unknown. Base-call qualities are not available, and no considerably larger clone is one nucleotide away. Findings and caveats that apply to the study as a whole: Clinical and demographic metadata were provided uncurated, with the amount varying by source and participant.

Enrolling through a virtual design, the prospective study's participants ranged in age from about 18 to 100 years and lived across approximately 25 United States geographic areas. Cohort assignment in the prospective study relied on participant-reported clinical history from a screening survey and a study questionnaire. In the prospective study, mobile phlebotomists collected whole blood, serum and a nasopharyngeal or oropharyngeal swab from each participant. Prospective study participants could optionally give additional blood draws and questionnaires over an approximately 2-month period. Blood samples from the prospective study were shipped frozen or at room temperature prior to DNA extraction. The CDR3 starts with the cysteine, ends with the phenylalanine, and has 16 residues. The CDR3 DNA has 48 bases and is translated from base 1. Unmatched junction bases come to 8, with V trimmed by 7 bases and J by 5 bases. CDR1 and CDR2, per the germline V gene, are MDHEN and SYDVKM.

The V gene is TRBV28 and the J gene is TRBJ2-2, and 12 junction bases match TRBD2. The sequencing input was PBMCs or T cells enriched from blood (not recorded which). The TCR was taken from a young woman with acute COVID-19. The nucleotides are TGTGCCAGCAAATCTACCGGGACTAGCGGGACCGGGGAGCTGTTTTTT. The encoded protein is CASKSTGTSGTGELFF.